The T cell receptor (beta chain) under discussion was sequenced for a study of OX40 agonist ivuxolimab in advanced cancers. Whole-study context: In this trial design, patients received ivuxolimab intravenously at 0.01 to 10 mg/kg every 2 weeks. Males comprised 82.7% of the group, whose mean age was approximately 62 years (range roughly 20 to 90).

Data came from immunoSEQ multiplex PCR; TCRdb stores just in-frame clones and leaves some out. The sample lists some 78,000 clones, more than 85% occurring once. CDR1 and CDR2 from the germline V gene are LNHNV and YYDKDF (reference sequence). Trimming shortened V by 9 bases and J by 2 bases, and 13 bases separated the two germline ends. CDR3 size: 14 residues. The gene calls are TRBV15 and TRBJ2-2, with a weak D call TRBD1 (5 bases). The sequence was collected from an adult with an advanced solid tumor such as melanoma, head and neck, liver or kidney cancer. The source material was CD4+ or CD8+ T cells sorted from blood, sampled in a trial of the OX40 agonist ivuxolimab. The CDR3 bases are TGTGCCACAACAGGCCAGAGAAACACCGGGGAGCTGTTTTTT. Translated: CATTGQRNTGELFF.